The following is a T cell receptor (beta chain) sequence with its context. Its antigen is unknown. For TCRbeta, the library was prepared with unique molecular identifiers. TCRdb used MiXCR to reprocess the PCR reads, holding one entry per CDR3 protein. The sample lists hundreds of thousands of distinct CDR3 sequences, approximately 8.4% occurring once. The sample comes from a study of T-cell reconstitution after alpha-beta-depleted transplantation in children. Study-level points and caveats: The origin of alpha-beta T cells about two months after transplant was reportedly several hundred expanded graft clones. The high TCRbeta diversity at day 60 in some patients came from surviving recipient T cells and thymic progenitors. One year post-transplant, T-cell counts and diversity were largely derived from T cells produced anew.

This CDR3 is built from 18 residues. J lost 3 bases, V lost 7 bases, and 15 bases had no gene match. The germline CDR1 and CDR2 sequences are SGHDT and YYEEEE. The sample in question was PBMCs, mostly from graft donor cells, obtained 360 days after TCRalphabeta/CD19-depleted stem cell transplant. The clonotype comes from a male patient between 2 and 15 years old who had a stem cell transplant for acute myeloid leukemia, so the T cells may come from the graft donor. The chain links TRBV5-6 to TRBJ2-3; 12 nucleotides agree with TRBD2. The CDR3: CASSERTSGESLTDTQYF. The CDR3 DNA reads TGTGCCAGCTCGGAGAGGACTAGCGGGGAGTCATTGACAGATACGCAGTATTTT.